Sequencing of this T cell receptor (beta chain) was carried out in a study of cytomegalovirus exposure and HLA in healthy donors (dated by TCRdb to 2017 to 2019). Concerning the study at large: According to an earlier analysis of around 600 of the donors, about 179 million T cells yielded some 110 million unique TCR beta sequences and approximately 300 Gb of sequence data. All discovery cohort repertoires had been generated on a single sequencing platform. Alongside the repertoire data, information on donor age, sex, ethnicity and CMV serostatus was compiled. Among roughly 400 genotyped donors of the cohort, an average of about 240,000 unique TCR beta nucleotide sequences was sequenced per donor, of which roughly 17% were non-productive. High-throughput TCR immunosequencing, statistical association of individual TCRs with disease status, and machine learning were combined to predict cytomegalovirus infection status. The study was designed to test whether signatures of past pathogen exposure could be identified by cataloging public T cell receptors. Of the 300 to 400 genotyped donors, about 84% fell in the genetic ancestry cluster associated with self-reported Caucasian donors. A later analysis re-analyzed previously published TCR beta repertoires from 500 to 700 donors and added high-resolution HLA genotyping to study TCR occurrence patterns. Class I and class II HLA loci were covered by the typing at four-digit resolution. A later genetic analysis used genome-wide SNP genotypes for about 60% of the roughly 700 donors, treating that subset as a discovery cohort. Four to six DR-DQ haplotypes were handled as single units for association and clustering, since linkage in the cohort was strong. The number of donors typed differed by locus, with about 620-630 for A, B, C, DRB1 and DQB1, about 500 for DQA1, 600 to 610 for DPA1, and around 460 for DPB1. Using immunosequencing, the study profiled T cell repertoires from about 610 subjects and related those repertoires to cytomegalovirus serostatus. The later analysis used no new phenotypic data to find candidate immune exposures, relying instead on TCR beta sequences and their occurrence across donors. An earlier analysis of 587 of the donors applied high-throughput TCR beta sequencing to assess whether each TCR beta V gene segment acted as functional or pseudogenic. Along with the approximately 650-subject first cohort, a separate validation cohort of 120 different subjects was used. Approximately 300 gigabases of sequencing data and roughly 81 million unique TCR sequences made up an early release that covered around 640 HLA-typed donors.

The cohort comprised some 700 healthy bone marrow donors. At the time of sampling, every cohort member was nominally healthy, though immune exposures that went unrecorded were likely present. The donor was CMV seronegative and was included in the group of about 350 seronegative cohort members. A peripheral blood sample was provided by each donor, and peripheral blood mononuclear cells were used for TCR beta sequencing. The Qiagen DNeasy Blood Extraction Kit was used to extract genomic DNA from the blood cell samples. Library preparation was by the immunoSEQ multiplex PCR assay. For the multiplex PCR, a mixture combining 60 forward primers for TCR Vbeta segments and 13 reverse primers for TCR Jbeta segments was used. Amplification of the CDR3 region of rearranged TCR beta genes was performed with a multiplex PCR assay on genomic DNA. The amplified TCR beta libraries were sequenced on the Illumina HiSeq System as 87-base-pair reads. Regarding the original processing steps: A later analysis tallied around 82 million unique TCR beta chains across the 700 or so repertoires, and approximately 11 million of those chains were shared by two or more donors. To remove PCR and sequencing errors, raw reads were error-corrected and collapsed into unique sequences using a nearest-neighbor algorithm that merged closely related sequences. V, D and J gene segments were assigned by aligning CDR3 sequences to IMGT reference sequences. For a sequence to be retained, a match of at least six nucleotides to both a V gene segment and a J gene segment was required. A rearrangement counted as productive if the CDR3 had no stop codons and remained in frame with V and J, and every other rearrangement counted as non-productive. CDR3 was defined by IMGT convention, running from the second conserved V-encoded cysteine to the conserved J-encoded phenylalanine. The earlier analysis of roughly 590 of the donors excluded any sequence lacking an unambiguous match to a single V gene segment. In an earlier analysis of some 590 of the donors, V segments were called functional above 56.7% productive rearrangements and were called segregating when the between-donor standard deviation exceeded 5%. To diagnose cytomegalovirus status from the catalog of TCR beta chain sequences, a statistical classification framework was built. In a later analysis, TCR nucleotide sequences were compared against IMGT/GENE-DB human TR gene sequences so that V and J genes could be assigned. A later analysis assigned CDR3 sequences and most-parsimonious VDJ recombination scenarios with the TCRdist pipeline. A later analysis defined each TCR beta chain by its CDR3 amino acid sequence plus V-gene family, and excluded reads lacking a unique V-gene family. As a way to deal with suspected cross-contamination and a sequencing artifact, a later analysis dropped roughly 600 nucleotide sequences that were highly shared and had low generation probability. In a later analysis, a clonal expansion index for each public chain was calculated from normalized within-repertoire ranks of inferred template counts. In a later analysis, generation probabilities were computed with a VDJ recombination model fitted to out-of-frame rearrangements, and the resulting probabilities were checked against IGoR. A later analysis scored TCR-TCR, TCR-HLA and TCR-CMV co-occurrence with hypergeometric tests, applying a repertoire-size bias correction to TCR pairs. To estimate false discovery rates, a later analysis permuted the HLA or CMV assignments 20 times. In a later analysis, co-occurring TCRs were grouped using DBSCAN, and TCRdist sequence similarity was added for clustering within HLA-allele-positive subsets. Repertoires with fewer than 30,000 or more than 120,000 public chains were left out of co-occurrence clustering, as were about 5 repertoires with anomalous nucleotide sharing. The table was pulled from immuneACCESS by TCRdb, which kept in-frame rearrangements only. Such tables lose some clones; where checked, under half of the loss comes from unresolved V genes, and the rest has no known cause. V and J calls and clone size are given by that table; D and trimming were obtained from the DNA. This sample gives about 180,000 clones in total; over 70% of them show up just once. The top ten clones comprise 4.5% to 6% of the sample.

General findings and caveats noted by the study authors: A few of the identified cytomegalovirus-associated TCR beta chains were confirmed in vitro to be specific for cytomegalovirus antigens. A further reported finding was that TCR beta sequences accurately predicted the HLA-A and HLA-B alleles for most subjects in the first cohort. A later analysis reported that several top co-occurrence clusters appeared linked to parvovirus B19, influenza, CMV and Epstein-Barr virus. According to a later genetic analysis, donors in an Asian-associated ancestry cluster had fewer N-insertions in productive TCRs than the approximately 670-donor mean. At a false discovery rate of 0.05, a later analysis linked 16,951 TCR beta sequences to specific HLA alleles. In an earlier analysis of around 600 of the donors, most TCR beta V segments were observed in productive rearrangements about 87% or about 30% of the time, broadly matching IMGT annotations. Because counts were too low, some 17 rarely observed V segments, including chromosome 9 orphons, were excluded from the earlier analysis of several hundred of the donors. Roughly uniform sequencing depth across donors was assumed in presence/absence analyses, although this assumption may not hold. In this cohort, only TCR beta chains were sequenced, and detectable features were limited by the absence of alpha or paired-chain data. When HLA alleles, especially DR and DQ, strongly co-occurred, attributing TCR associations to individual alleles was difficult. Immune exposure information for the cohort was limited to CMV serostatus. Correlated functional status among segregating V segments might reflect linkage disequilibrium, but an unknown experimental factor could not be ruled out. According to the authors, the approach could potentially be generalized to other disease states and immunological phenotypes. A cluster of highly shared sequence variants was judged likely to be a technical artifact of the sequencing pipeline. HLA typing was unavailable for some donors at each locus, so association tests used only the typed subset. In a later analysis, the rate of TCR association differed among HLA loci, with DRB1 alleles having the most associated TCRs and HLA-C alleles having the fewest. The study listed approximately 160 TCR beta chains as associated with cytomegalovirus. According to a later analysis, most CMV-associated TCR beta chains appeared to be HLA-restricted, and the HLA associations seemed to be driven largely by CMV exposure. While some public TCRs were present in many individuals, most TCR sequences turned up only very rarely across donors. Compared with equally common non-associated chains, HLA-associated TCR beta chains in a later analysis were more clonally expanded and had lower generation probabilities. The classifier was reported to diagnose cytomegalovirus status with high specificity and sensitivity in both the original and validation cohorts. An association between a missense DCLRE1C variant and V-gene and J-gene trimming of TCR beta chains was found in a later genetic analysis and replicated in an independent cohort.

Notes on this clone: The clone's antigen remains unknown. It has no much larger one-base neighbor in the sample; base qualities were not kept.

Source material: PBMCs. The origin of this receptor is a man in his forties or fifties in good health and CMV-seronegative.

The DNA is as follows: TGTGCCAGTACCAAGCGGGGGGATCAGCCCCAGCATTTT. This yields the protein CASTKRGDQPQHF. Recombination linked TRBV19 to TRBJ1-5, with TRBD1 tentatively as D gene (5 bases match). CDR1 and CDR2, looked up from the germline V gene (reference sequence), are LNHDA and SQIVND. Including the terminal cysteine and phenylalanine, the CDR3 comprises 13 residues. Of the read, only the CDR3 DNA is kept; its 39 bases are in frame from base 1. V was cut back by 7 bases and J by 5 bases, leaving a gap of 12 bases between them.